This T cell receptor (beta chain) was recovered during a study of blood T cell repertoires in COVID-19. Study at large: Samples of COVID-19 (acute and convalescent) were obtained from the United States, Italy and Spain.

Seattle cases were enrolled at active infection and followed longitudinally. Generated by immunoSEQ multiplex PCR, the TCRdb table keeps only in-frame clones and is missing some. The data hold roughly 170,000 clones, with less than 85% observed a single time. Germline CDR1 is MNHEY and CDR2 is SVGAGI. The length of the CDR3 is 12 residues. Trimming left V 11 bases short and J 0 bases short, with 10 bases between. The gene calls are TRBV6-5 and TRBJ1-2, with D hard to call. Material: peripheral blood. This TCR was recovered from a woman aged 55-69 years with COVID-19, enrolled during active disease. DNA for the CDR3: TGTGCCTGCTCGTCAGCTAACTATGGCTACACCTTC. The encoded protein is CACSSANYGYTF.